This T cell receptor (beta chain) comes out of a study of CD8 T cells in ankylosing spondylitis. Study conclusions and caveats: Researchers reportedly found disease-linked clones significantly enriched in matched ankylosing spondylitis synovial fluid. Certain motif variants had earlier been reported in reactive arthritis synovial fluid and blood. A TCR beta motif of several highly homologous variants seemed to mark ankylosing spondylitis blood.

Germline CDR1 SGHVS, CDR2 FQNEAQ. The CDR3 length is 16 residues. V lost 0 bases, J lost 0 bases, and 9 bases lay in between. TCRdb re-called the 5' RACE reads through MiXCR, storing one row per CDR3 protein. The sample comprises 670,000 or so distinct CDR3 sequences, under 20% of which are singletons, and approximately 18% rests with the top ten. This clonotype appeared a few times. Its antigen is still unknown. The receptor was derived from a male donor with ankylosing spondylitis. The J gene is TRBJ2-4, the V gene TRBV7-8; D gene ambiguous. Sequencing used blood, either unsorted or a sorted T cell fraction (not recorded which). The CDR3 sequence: CASSLAGRVAKNIQYF. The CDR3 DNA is TGTGCCAGCAGCTTAGCTGGGCGAGTAGCCAAAAACATTCAGTACTTC.